This T cell receptor (beta chain) was sequenced in a study of OX40 agonist ivuxolimab in advanced cancers. The protocol was immunoSEQ multiplex PCR, while the TCRdb copy is restricted to in-frame clones and leaves out a portion. Counted here are 50,000 or so clones, approximately 92% occurring once; the ten biggest clones make up approximately 25%. This specimen consisted of CD4+ or CD8+ T cells sorted from blood, obtained in a trial of the OX40 agonist ivuxolimab. This TCR came from an adult with an advanced solid tumor such as melanoma, head and neck, liver or kidney cancer.

The CDR3 nucleotides are TGTGCCAGCACCGCCTGGGGAGGGGAGGGGATATATAGCAATCAGCCCCAGCATTTT. It is translated as CASTAWGGEGIYSNQPQHF. The rearrangement joins TRBV28 to TRBJ1-5, with a tentative D call TRBD1 (5 bases). Trimming left V 7 bases short and J 0 bases short, with 25 bases between. Germline V gives CDR1 MDHEN, CDR2 SYDVKM. There are 19 residues in the CDR3.